The clone carrying this TCR beta chain showed up just a few times. The target antigen is unknown. This entry is derived from a study of cytomegalovirus exposure and HLA in healthy donors. Regarding the study as a whole: Later analysis reportedly placed an Asian-associated ancestry cluster below the roughly 680-donor mean in N-insertions. An analysis done earlier found most TCR beta V segments productive about 90% or about 30% of the time.

The CDR3 consists of 13 residues. Looked up from germline, CDR1 is MNHEY and CDR2 is SMNVEV (reference sequence). The V gene end was trimmed by 8 bases and the J gene end by 6 bases; junction bases not matched to a gene: 9. Primers: 60 Vbeta forward and 13 Jbeta reverse. Authors' methods: Approximately 11 million of tens of millions of unique TCR beta chains were shared, per a later count. TCRdb's table, derived via immunoSEQ multiplex PCR, lists solely in-frame clones and lacks some. V, J and clone size are those of that table, while D and trimming were read from the DNA. This sample has 90,000 to 120,000 clones, with 77% found just once.

Sequencing used PBMCs. The rearrangement uses TRBV27 and TRBJ1-1, with 7 bases that match TRBD1. The receptor comes from a male donor in good health and CMV-seronegative. CDR3 bases: TGTGCCAGCCAGGGGGAGAATTCGGCTGAAGCTTTCTTT. Encoded protein: CASQGENSAEAFF.